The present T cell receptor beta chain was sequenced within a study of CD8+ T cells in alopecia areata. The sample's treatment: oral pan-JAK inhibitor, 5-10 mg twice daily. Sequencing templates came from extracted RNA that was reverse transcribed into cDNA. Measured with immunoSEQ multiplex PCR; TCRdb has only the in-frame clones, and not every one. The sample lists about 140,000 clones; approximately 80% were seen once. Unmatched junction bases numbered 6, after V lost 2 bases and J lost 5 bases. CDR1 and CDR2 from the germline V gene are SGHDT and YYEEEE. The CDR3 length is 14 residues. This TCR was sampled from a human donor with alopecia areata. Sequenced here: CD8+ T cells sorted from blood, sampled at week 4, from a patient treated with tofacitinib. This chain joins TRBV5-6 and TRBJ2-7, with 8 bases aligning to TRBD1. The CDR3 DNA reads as TGTGCCAGCAGCTTCGGGACAGGTCTTAACGAGCAGTACTTC. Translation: CASSFGTGLNEQYF.